This T cell receptor beta chain was recovered during a study of blood T cell repertoires in COVID-19 (dated by TCRdb to between 2020 and 2021). About the study as a whole: Samples from collaborators originated in the United States, Italy and Spain and spanned both the acute and convalescent phases of COVID-19. The material from the prospective study consisted of cDNA or gDNA derived from T cells, B-cell-depleted T cells, or PBMCs. Subjects who had been exposed to COVID-19, were actively infected with it, or had recovered from it provided the deeply sampled blood TCRbeta repertoires that made up the dataset. The repertoires were released in a freely available public database intended as a resource for research on the immune response to SARS-CoV-2. The samples were drawn from the first 160 participants of the ongoing ImmuneRACE study and from over a thousand subjects provided by 6 global collaborators. A de-identified subject ID, COVID-19 status, age in years and sex were almost always included in the sample metadata. HLA class I and class II types, where available, came from metadata supplied by the sample provider rather than from assay-based typing.

What the work shows at the level of the full study, not this receptor alone: Clinical and demographic metadata were provided uncurated, with the amount varying by source and participant.

Whole blood was collected in K2EDTA tubes by collaborating institutions according to the institutions' own protocols. Collaborator samples were shipped for TCRbeta analysis as frozen whole blood, isolated PBMCs, or DNA extracted from either sample type. TCRbeta CDR3 regions were amplified from genomic DNA by means of the immunoSEQ Assay, a bias-controlled multiplex PCR. In the paper's pipeline: Nucleated cell counts per sample were estimated from amplification of reference gene primers within the assay. To quantify the absolute abundance of each unique TCRbeta CDR3 rearrangement, sequence reads were collapsed and filtered. For each sample, productive Simpson clonality was calculated as the square root of Simpson's diversity index over productive rearrangements. TCRdb provides this immuneACCESS table in a form limited to in-frame rearrangements. Some clones are lacking; in checked studies, under half of them reflect an unresolved V gene, and why the rest are absent is not known. V, J and clone size are taken as reported in that table, and D and trimming were inferred from the DNA itself. The sample records about 77,000 clones, 80% of which are singletons. The top ten hold approximately 4.6% of the sample.

Its CDR3 holds 15 amino acids, cysteine through phenylalanine. The read is trimmed to its CDR3 DNA, 45 bases read in frame from base 1. For this chain, trimming is 7 bases at the V end and 5 bases at the J end, and the number of junction bases without a gene match is 12. For CDR1 and CDR2, the germline V gene lists MNHEY and SVGAGI. Comments on this clone: There is no known antigen for this receptor. No much larger clone exists at a distance of one base, and base qualities are not known.

This receptor was taken from a woman between 65 and 79 years old with acute or convalescent COVID-19. Material: peripheral blood. The chain was built from TRBV6-5 and TRBJ2-7, with 9 bases in between that match TRBD1. The CDR3 region reads CASTNSGQGTHEQYF. The sequenced DNA is TGTGCCAGCACCAATTCGGGACAGGGAACCCACGAGCAGTACTTC.